The source of this T cell receptor (beta chain) is a study of TIL therapy for anti-PD-1-resistant metastatic lung cancer. From germline, CDR1 is LNHDA and CDR2 SQIVND (reference sequence). V trimming: 2 bases; J trimming: 4 bases; junction bases outside the gene matches: 4. This CDR3 contains 15 residues. Findings and caveats of the study: Patients were highly selected, enriched for treatment-naive, never-smoker and oncogene-addicted cases.

Sequencing used immunoSEQ v3. Each library reached roughly 2 million read pairs, or roughly 5-6.5 million at deep level. TCRdb's table, derived via immunoSEQ multiplex PCR, lists solely in-frame clones and lacks some. The data contain more than 90,000 clones, about three fifths of them singletons. For this clone: The target antigen is unknown.

Documented time point: pre-treatment sample, taken before nivolumab and TIL therapy. Most excised metastases sampled were pleural nodules or supraclavicular lymph nodes. Adults with stage 4 NSCLC were enrolled in a phase I trial. This TCR came from a person aged 25 to 85 with non-small cell lung cancer. This sequence joins TRBV19 and TRBJ2-3; 9 bases match TRBD2. The material was tumor tissue, obtained at baseline. The CDR3 region has the DNA TGTGCCAGTAGTATAAAGACTAGCGGACCAGATACGCAGTATTTT. It yields the protein CASSIKTSGPDTQYF.